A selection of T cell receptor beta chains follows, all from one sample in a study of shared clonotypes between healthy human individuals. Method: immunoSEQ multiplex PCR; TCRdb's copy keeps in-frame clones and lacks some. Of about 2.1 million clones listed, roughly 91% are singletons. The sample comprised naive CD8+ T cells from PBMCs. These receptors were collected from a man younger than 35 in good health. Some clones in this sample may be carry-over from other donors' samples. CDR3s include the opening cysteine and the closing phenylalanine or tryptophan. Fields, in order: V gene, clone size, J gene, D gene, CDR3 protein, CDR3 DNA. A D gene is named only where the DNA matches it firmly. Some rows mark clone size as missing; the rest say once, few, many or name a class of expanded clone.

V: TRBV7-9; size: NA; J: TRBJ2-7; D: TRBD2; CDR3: CASSTSGTYEQYF; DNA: TGTGCCAGTAGTACTAGCGGGACTTACGAGCAGTACTTC
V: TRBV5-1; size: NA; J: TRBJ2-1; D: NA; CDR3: CASSLPSASYNEQFF; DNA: TGCGCCAGCAGCCTACCTAGCGCCTCCTACAATGAGCAGTTCTTC
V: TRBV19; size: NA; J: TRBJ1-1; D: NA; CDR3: CASSIGEFLNTEAFF; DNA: TGTGCCAGTAGTATAGGAGAGTTTCTGAACACTGAAGCTTTCTTT
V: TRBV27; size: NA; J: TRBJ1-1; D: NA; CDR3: CASSGQGPSNTEAFF; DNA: TGTGCCAGCAGCGGTCAGGGACCCTCGAACACTGAAGCTTTCTTT
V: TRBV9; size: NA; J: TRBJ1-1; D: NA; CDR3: CASSASGIRDTEAFF; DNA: TGTGCCAGCAGCGCTTCGGGGATTCGGGACACTGAAGCTTTCTTT
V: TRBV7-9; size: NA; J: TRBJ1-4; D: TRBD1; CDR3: CASSLGHTGTGTEKLFF; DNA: TGTGCCAGCAGCTTAGGACATACCGGGACAGGGACTGAAAAACTGTTTTTT
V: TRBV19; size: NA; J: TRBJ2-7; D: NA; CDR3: CASSIGPANEQYF; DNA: TGTGCCAGTAGTATTGGTCCGGCCAACGAGCAGTACTTC
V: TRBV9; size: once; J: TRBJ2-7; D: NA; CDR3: CASSVGAGDSYEQYF; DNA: TGTGCCAGCAGCGTAGGGGCGGGCGATTCCTACGAGCAGTACTTC
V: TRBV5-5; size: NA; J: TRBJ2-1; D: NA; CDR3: CASSLSQRLNEQFF; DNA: TGTGCCAGCAGCTTGAGTCAGAGATTGAATGAGCAGTTCTTC
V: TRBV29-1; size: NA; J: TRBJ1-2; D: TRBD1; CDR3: CSVPGTGGHGYTF; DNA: TGCAGCGTCCCCGGGACAGGGGGTCATGGCTACACCTTC